The next 25 T cell receptor beta chains were all read from a single sample in a study of T cell changes during pregnancy in multiple sclerosis. Only in-frame clones appear in the TCRdb table, and some are missing; sequencing was by immunoSEQ multiplex PCR. The table includes 88,000 or so clones, about 91% detected once. Source: peripheral blood, taken before pregnancy. The receptors come from a female donor with multiple sclerosis, enrolled in a pregnancy study.

This chain links TRBV18 with TRBJ1-1, with a possible D match to TRBD1 (5 bases). Germline assignment: CDR1 KGHSH and CDR2 LQKENI. The V end lost 2 bases, the J end lost 4 bases, and 14 bases lay between the germline ends. The CDR3 contains 15 residues. The CDR3 loop reads CASSPWGGKSTEAFF. The CDR3 DNA reads as TGTGCCAGCTCACCATGGGGGGGGAAGAGCACTGAAGCTTTCTTT.

The J gene is TRBJ1-3, the V gene TRBV6-5, with no clear D. Germline lookup yields CDR1 MNHEY and CDR2 SVGAGI. The CDR3 covers 16 residues. Trimming removed 2 bases at V and 0 bases at J, with 11 bases between. The CDR3 DNA reads TGTGCCAGCAGTTACGTCGCAGGCCGCTCTGGAAACACCATATATTTT. Protein product: CASSYVAGRSGNTIYF.

V gene TRBV6-6 combines with J gene TRBJ1-2, with TRBD1 as a possible D gene (6 bases). The V gene lost 0 bases and the J gene lost 6 bases, with 11 bases spanning the gap. This CDR3 is built from 14 residues. The germline V gene has CDR1 MNHNY and CDR2 SVGAGI (reference sequence). DNA for the CDR3: TGTGCCAGCAGTTACTCGGGAGGGGGTGATGGCTACACCTTC. Its translation is CASSYSGGGDGYTF.

J is TRBJ2-6 and V is TRBV15; no reliable D call. V was shortened by 0 bases and J by 0 bases, with 9 bases between the two germline ends. Germline V gene data show CDR1 as LNHNV and CDR2 as YYDKDF (reference sequence). CDR3 length: 17 residues. The CDR3 reads CATSREGGTSGANVLTF. The CDR3 DNA is TGTGCCACCAGCAGAGAAGGCGGTACCTCTGGGGCCAACGTCCTGACTTTC.

This chain joins TRBV15 and TRBJ2-1, with D perhaps matching TRBD1 (5 bases). Trimming took off 3 bases at V and 0 bases at J, with 9 bases between the two ends. Germline V gene lookup returns CDR1 LNHNV and CDR2 YYDKDF (reference sequence). The CDR3 has 15 residues. The CDR3 protein is CATSSPGFSYNEQFF. In DNA, the CDR3 is TGTGCCACCAGCAGTCCAGGGTTCTCCTACAATGAGCAGTTCTTC.

This chain links TRBV27 with TRBJ1-2, with 8 bases lining up with TRBD1. The CDR3 runs to 14 residues. J gave up 4 bases and V 5 bases, and 6 bases lay outside the gene matches. The germline V gene encodes CDR1 MNHEY and CDR2 SMNVEV (reference sequence). CDR3 bases: TGTGCCAGCAGTCCCGGACAGGGCTTCTATGGCTACACCTTC. Its protein is CASSPGQGFYGYTF.

The chain links TRBV29-1 to TRBJ2-1; 8 bases align to TRBD2. The trim removed 7 bases at V and 8 bases at J, leaving 16 bases unmatched. Germline values: CDR1 SQVTM, CDR2 ANQGSEA. There are 15 residues in the CDR3. This chain's CDR3 is CSGREGGFLTDEQFF. The CDR3 DNA sequence: TGCAGCGGACGGGAGGGGGGATTTCTGACGGATGAGCAGTTCTTC.

V gene TRBV5-5 combines with J gene TRBJ2-7; 15 bases agree with TRBD2. Germline values: CDR1 SGHKS, CDR2 YYEKEE (reference sequence). Trimming at V came to 3 bases and at J to 7 bases, leaving 5 bases not matched to a gene. There are 15 residues in the CDR3. The chain's CDR3 is CASSSGLAGGLEQYF. The CDR3, as DNA: TGTGCCAGCAGCTCCGGACTAGCGGGGGGGCTTGAGCAGTACTTC.

The V gene is TRBV6-5, the J gene TRBJ1-1, with D maybe TRBD1 (6 bases). CDR1 and CDR2 from the germline V gene are MNHEY and SVGAGI. The CDR3 sequence is 13 residues long. Trimming pared 4 bases from V and 1 base from J, leaving 7 bases between. CDR3 sequence (DNA): TGTGCCAGCAGTTGGACAGCGAACACTGAAGCTTTCTTT. It translates to CASSWTANTEAFF.

The table lists this clone with a count of one. The chain recombines TRBV11-2 with TRBJ1-4; D possibly corresponds to TRBD1 (5 bases). V was trimmed by 3 bases and J by 7 bases, leaving 15 bases between them. The CDR3 is 15 amino acids. Germline V lookup: CDR1 SGHAT, CDR2 FQNNGV. For the CDR3, the DNA is TGTGCCAGCAGCTTGTTTAAGGGGTTAGGTGAAAAACTGTTTTTT. It translates to CASSLFKGLGEKLFF.

The chain uses TRBV5-4 and TRBJ2-7, with 7 bases aligning to TRBD2. From germline, CDR1 is SGHNT and CDR2 YYREEE (reference sequence). The CDR3 runs to 14 residues. The V gene end was trimmed by 2 bases and the J gene end by 0 bases; junction bases not matched to a gene: 2. The CDR3 DNA follows: TGTGCCAGCAGCTTTTGGGGGGGCTCCTACGAGCAGTACTTC. This sequence encodes CASSFWGGSYEQYF.

The CDR3 spells CASSPHLDRDGEQYF. The CDR3, as DNA: TGCGCCAGCAGCCCGCACCTGGACAGGGACGGGGAGCAGTACTTC. The V and J genes are TRBV5-1 and TRBJ2-7; TRBD1 agrees at 8 bases. V was pared by 4 bases and J by 7 bases, with 13 bases of the junction left unmatched. Germline assignment: CDR1 SGHRS and CDR2 YFSETQ. The CDR3 length is 15 residues.

This chain connects TRBV9 to TRBJ1-3; D remains unclear. Germline V lookup: CDR1 SGDLS, CDR2 YYNGEE. This CDR3 contains 18 residues. V was trimmed by 10 bases and J by 4 bases, leaving 30 bases between them. Written as DNA, the CDR3 is TGTGCCGGTGGGTTAGTAGGAGCATCCTTTTGTACGGGAAACACCATATATTTT. It codes for CAGGLVGASFCTGNTIYF.

In the case of this clone: One junction end disagrees with the germline gene, perhaps due to a read error. The CDR3 protein is CASSLESGTEAFF. CDR3 DNA: TGTGCTAGCAGCTTAGAATCGGGGACTGAAGCTTTCTTT. This chain uses TRBV7-7 with TRBJ1-1; the D is unclear. The CDR3 covers 13 residues. Germline V lookup: CDR1 SSHAT, CDR2 FNYEAQ (reference sequence).

This chain connects TRBV5-6 to TRBJ2-5; the D gene is possibly TRBD1 (6 bases). V lost 1 base, J lost 2 bases, and 15 bases lay in between. CDR1 SGHDT and CDR2 YYEEEE come from the germline V gene. The CDR3 totals 16 residues. The CDR3 DNA follows: TGTGCCAGCAGCTTGCGACAGGTAGCTGTTCAAGAGACCCAGTACTTC. Amino acids: CASSLRQVAVQETQYF.

J is TRBJ2-7 and V is TRBV29-1; no reliable D call. Trimming took 3 bases from V and 2 from J, leaving 11 bases between them. Germline lookup yields CDR1 SQVTM and CDR2 ANQGSEA. The CDR3 has 13 amino acids. The CDR3: CSVESGETYEQYF. In nucleotides, the CDR3 is TGCAGCGTTGAGTCCGGTGAGACCTACGAGCAGTACTTC.

This clone has a handful of counts. The chain employs TRBV6-6 and TRBJ1-2, with D tentatively TRBD1 (5 bases). CDR1 MNHNY and CDR2 SVGAGI come from the germline V gene (reference sequence). V was trimmed by 9 bases and J by 9 bases, leaving 14 bases between them. The CDR3 is made up of 11 amino acids. This chain's CDR3 is CASHRDSRYTF. The CDR3 coding sequence is TGTGCCAGTCACCGGGACTCTCGCTACACCTTC.

Only one count was recorded for this clone. This sequence joins TRBV19 and TRBJ2-1, with 7 bases fitting TRBD2. This CDR3 is 13 amino acids long. V lost 5 bases and J lost 10; bases outside the gene matches: 8. Germline lookup yields CDR1 LNHDA and CDR2 SQIVND (reference sequence). In DNA, the CDR3 is TGTGCCAGTAGTCTGCCGACTAGCCCCGAGCAGTTCTTC. Translation gives CASSLPTSPEQFF.

The CDR3 loop reads CSTTGAGGPDTQYF. DNA of the CDR3: TGCAGCACAACGGGGGCGGGGGGGCCAGATACGCAGTATTTT. This chain links TRBV29-1 with TRBJ2-3; 9 bases line up with TRBD2. V lost 8 bases to trimming and J lost 4 bases; unmatched junction nucleotides: 10. The CDR3 spans 14 residues. Germline V gives CDR1 SQVTM, CDR2 ANQGSEA.

V gene TRBV12-5 combines with J gene TRBJ1-1, with D possibly being TRBD1 (5 bases). CDR3 length equals 13 residues. Germline assignment: CDR1 LGHNT and CDR2 FRNRAP. Deletions cut 6 bases from V and 1 base from J, with 9 bases between. Here the CDR3 DNA reads TGTGCTAGTGGAGTGGACACGAACACTGAAGCTTTCTTT. It encodes CASGVDTNTEAFF.

V gene TRBV6-5 combines with J gene TRBJ2-5, with 10 bases fitting TRBD2. J was trimmed by 3 bases and V by 0 bases; bases with no gene match: 1. Germline loops: CDR1 MNHEY, CDR2 SVGAGI. CDR3 length: 15 amino acids. Written as DNA, the CDR3 is TGTGCCAGCAGTTACTCGCTAGCGGGGGAAGAGACCCAGTACTTC. Amino acid sequence: CASSYSLAGEETQYF.

The chain joins TRBV7-6 to TRBJ2-5; 8 nucleotides agree with TRBD1. J gave up 1 base and V 5 bases, and 3 bases lay outside the gene matches. Germline-derived CDR1 and CDR2 are SGHVS and FNYEAQ. The CDR3 is 14 residues long. CDR3 sequence: CASSITGGQETQYF. The CDR3 DNA reads as TGTGCCAGCAGCATCACAGGGGGCCAAGAGACCCAGTACTTC.

CDR3 DNA sequence: TGTGCCACCAGCAGAGCGGTCCAAGAGACCCAGTACTTC. Protein product: CATSRAVQETQYF. V and J are TRBV15 and TRBJ2-5; D not resolved. With 1 base removed from V and 1 base from J, the gap between germline ends came to 4 bases. Germline V gene sequence: CDR1 LNHNV, CDR2 YYDKDF (reference sequence). The CDR3 sequence is 13 residues long.

The chain is built from TRBV11-2 and TRBJ2-7; 7 bases fit TRBD1. The CDR3 loop spans 13 amino acids. The ends lost 3 bases at V and 6 bases at J; junction bases unmatched: 5. Germline CDR1 reads SGHAT; CDR2 reads FQNNGV. The chain's CDR3 is CASSFTGVREQYF. CDR3 DNA sequence: TGTGCCAGCAGCTTCACAGGGGTCCGCGAGCAGTACTTC.

The gene calls are TRBV5-1 and TRBJ2-5; 10 nucleotides agree with TRBD2. The CDR3 is 13 amino acids. V was pared by 3 bases and J by 9 bases, with 5 bases of the junction left unmatched. Germline V gene data show CDR1 as SGHRS and CDR2 as YFSETQ. The CDR3 sequence is CASSSSGGVAQYF. As DNA, the CDR3 is TGCGCCAGCAGCTCCAGCGGGGGGGTGGCCCAGTACTTC.